This record concerns one T cell receptor beta chain sequence. Researchers tagged individual cDNA molecules with unique molecular identifiers. MiXCR, run by TCRdb on the 5' RACE reads, gives a single entry per CDR3 protein. The sample lists tens of thousands of distinct CDR3 sequences, more than 5.5% occurring once. V lost 0 bases and J lost 6, with 16 bases in between. Germline lookup yields CDR1 SGDLS and CDR2 YYNGEE. There are 15 residues in the CDR3. This specimen comes from a study of early T cells in non-severe SARS-CoV-2 infection. Source: whole blood, taken at baseline. The clonotype originates from an adult who was a healthcare worker with PCR-confirmed SARS-CoV-2 infection or an uninfected control (not recorded which). The rearrangement joins TRBV9 to TRBJ2-7; D may be TRBD1 (5 bases). CDR3 in amino acids: CASSVAGFGPIEQYF. As DNA, the CDR3 is TGTGCCAGCAGCGTAGCAGGGTTTGGTCCAATCGAGCAGTACTTC.